This TCR beta chain originates from a study of identical twins. V lost 7 bases and J lost 2; bases outside the gene matches: 7. This CDR3 has 15 amino acids. Germline V gives CDR1 MNHEY, CDR2 SVGEGT. This clonotype was counted a few times. TCRdb re-derived calls from the 5' RACE reads in MiXCR, one entry per CDR3 protein. The repertoire holds approximately 700,000 distinct CDR3 sequences, with 6.1% as singletons. This chain joins TRBV6-2 or TRBV6-3 and TRBJ2-2, with 7 positions matching TRBD2. This clonotype was sampled from a man aged 18-30 years in good health. The sequenced material came from naive T cells sorted from blood. The CDR3 nucleotides are TGTGCCAGCATGGAGCGGGACGATAACACCGGGGAGCTGTTTTTT. Its translation: CASMERDDNTGELFF.